This T cell receptor (beta chain) is drawn from a study of OX40 agonist ivuxolimab in advanced cancers. CDR1 and CDR2 from the germline V gene are SGHNT and YENEEA. V shed 5 bases, J shed 4 bases, and the junction held 7 bases outside the gene matches. This CDR3 has 14 residues. A note on this clone: Its antigen is currently unknown.

Findings of the study overall: Antigens targeted by the expanded peripheral T cells were not determined.

Only in-frame clones appear in the TCRdb table, and some are missing; sequencing was by immunoSEQ multiplex PCR. The sample yields about 58,000 clones, 70% to 90% seen once. V gene TRBV11-3 combines with J gene TRBJ1-1; 7 bases align to TRBD1. This clonotype originated in an adult with an advanced solid tumor such as melanoma, head and neck, liver or kidney cancer. The starting material was CD4+ or CD8+ T cells sorted from blood, obtained in a trial of the OX40 agonist ivuxolimab. CDR3 in DNA: TGTGCCAGCAGCCCCCTGACAGGGAGCACTGAAGCTTTCTTT. Translating gives CASSPLTGSTEAFF.